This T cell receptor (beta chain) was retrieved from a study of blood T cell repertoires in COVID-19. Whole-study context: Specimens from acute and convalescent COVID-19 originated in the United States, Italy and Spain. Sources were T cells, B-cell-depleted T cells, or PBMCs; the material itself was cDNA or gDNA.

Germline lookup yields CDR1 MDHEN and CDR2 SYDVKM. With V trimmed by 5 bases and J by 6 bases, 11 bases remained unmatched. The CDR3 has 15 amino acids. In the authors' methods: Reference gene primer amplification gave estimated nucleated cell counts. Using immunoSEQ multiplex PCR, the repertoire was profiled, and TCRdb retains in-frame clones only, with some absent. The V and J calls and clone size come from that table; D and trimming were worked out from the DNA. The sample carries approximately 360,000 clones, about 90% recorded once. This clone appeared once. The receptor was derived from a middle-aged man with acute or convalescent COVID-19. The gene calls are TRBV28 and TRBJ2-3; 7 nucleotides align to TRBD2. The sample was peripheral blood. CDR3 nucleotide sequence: TGTGCCAGCAGTATACGACTAGCTAGAAGCGATACGCAGTATTTT. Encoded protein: CASSIRLARSDTQYF.